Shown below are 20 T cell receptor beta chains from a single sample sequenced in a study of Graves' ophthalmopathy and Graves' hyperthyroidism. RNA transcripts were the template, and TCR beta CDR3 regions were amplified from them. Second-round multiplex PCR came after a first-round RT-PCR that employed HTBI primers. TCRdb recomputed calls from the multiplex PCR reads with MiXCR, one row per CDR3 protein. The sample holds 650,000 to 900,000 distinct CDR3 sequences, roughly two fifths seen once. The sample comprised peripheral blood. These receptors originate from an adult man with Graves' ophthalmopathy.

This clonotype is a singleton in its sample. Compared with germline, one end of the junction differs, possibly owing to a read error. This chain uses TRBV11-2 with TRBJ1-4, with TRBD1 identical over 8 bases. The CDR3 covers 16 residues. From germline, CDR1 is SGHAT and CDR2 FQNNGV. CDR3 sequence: CAISQDTGGLNEKLFF. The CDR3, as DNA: TGTGCCATCAGCCAAGATACAGGGGGGCTAAATGAAAAGCTGTTTTTT.

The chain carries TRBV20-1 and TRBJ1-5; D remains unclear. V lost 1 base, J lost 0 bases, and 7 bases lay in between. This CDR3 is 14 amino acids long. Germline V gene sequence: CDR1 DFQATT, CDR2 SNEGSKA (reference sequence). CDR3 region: CSARGLLSNQPQHF. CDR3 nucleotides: TGCAGTGCTAGAGGGTTGCTTAGCAATCAGCCCCAGCATTTT.

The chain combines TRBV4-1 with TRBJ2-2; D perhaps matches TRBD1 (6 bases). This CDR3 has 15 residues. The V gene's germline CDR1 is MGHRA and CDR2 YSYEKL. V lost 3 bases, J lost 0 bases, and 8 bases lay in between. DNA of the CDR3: TGCGCCAGCAGCCAGCGGACAGCGAACACCGGGGAGCTGTTTTTT. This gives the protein CASSQRTANTGELFF.

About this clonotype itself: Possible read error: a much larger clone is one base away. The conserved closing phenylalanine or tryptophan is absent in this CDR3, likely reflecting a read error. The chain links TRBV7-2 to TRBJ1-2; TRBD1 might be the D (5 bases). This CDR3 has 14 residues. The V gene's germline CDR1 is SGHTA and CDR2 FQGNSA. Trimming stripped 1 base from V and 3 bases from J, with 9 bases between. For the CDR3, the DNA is TGTGCCAGCAGCTTAGAAGGGGCAGACTATGGCTACACCCTC. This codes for CASSLEGADYGYTL.

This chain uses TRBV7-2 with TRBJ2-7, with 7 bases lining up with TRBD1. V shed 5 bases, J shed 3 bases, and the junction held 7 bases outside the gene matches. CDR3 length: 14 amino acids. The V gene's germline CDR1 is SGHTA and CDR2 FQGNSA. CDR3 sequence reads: CASSLNRDSYEQYV. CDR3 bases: TGTGCCAGCAGCCTCAATAGGGACAGCTACGAGCAGTACGTC.

The CDR3 loop reads CASIAGGAGPMNTEAFF. The CDR3 nucleotides read TGTGCCAGCATCGCGGGGGGGGCAGGGCCCATGAACACTGAAGCTTTCTTT. The V call is TRBV12-3 or TRBV12-4, the J call TRBJ1-1; D possibly corresponds to TRBD1 (6 bases). Trimming removed 7 bases at V and 0 bases at J, with 21 bases between. The CDR3 runs to 17 residues.

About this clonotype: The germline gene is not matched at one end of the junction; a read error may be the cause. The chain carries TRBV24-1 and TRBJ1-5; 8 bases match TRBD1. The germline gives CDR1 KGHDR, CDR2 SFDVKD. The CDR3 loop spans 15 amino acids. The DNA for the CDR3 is TGTGCCAGCAGTTACCGACAGGGGAGCAATCAGCCCCAGCATTTT. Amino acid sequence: CASSYRQGSNQPQHF.

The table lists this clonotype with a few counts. Written as DNA, the CDR3 is TGTGCCAGCAGTTTAAAGGGAGGAGGCGGAGAGACCCAGTACTTC. This codes for CASSLKGGGGETQYF. The chain uses TRBV12-3 or TRBV12-4 and TRBJ2-5; D may be TRBD2 (6 bases). V dropped 2 bases and J dropped 4 bases, with 14 bases sitting between them. The CDR3 has 15 amino acids.

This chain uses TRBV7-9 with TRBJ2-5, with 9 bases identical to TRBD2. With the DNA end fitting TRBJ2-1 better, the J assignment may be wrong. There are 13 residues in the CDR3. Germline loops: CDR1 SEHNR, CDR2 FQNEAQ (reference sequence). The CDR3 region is CASSAGTSYEQFF. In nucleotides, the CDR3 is TGTGCCAGCAGTGCCGGGACTAGCTATGAGCAGTTCTTC.

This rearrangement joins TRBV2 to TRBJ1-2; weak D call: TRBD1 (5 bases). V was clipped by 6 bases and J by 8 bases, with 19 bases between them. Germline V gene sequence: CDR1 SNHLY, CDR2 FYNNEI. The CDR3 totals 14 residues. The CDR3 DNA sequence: TGTGCCAGCAGCCGAAGCGGAGGGGAAGGGGGCTACACCTTC. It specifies CASSRSGGEGGYTF. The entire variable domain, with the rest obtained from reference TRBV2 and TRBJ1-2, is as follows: EPEVTQTPSHQVTQMGQEVILRCVPISNHLYFYWYRQILGQKVEFLVSFYNNEISEKSEIFDDQFSVERPDGSNFTLKIRSTKLEDSAMYFCASSRSGGEGGYTFGSGTRLTVV.

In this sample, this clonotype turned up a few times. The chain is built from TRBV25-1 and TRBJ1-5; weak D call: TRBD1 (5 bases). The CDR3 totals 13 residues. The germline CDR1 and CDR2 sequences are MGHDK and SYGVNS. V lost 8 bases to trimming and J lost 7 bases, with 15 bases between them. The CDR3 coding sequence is TGTGCCAGCGTGTCGGGGGGTGCGCAGCCCCAGCATTTT. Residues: CASVSGGAQPQHF.

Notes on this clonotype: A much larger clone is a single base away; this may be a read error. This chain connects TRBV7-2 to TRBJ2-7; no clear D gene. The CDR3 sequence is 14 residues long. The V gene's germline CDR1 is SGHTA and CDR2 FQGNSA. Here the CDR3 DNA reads TGTGCCAGCAGCTTAACTACCGTCTCCCACGAGCAGTACTTC. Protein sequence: CASSLTTVSHEQYF.

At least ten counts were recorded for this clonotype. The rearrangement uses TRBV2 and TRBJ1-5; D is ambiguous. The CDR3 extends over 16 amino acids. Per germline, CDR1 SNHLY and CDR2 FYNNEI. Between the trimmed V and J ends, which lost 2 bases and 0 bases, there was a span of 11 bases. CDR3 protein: CASSERGQHSNQPQHF. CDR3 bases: TGTGCCAGCAGTGAACGGGGTCAGCATAGCAATCAGCCCCAGCATTTT.

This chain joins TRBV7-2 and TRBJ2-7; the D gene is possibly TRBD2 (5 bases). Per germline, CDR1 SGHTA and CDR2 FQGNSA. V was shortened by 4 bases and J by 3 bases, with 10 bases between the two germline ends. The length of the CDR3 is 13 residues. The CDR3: CASSSYGVYEQYF. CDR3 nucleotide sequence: TGTGCCAGCAGCTCGTACGGGGTCTACGAGCAGTACTTC.

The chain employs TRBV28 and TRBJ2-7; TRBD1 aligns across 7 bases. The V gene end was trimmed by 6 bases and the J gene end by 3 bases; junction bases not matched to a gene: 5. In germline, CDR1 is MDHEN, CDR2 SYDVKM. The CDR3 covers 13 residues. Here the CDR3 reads CASRYGTDYEQYF. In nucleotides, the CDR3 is TGTGCCAGCAGATATGGGACAGACTACGAGCAGTACTTC.

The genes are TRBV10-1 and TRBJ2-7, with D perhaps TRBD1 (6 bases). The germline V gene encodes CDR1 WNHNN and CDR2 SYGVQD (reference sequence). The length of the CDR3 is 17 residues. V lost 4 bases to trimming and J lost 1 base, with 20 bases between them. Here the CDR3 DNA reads TGCGCCAGCAGTGCTTCGGACAGCGTAGACCCTTCCTACGAGCAGTACTTC. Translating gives CASSASDSVDPSYEQYF.

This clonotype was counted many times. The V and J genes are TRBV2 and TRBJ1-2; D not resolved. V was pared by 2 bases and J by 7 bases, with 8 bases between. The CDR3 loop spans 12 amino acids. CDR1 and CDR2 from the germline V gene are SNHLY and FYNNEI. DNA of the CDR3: TGTGCCAGCAGTGAATTGGGTGGTGGCTACACCTTC. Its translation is CASSELGGGYTF.

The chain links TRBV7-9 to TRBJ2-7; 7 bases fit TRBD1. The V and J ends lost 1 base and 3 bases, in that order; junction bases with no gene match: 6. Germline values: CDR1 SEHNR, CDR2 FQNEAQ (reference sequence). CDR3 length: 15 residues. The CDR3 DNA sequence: TGTGCCAGCAGCTTAGAGGGACAGACCAACTACGAGCAGTACTTC. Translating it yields CASSLEGQTNYEQYF.

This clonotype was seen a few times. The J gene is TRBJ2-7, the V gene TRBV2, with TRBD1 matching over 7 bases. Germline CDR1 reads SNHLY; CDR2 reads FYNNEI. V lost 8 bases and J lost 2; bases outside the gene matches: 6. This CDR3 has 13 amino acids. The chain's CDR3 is CASSGTATYEQYF. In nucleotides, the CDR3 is TGTGCCAGCTCCGGGACAGCTACCTACGAGCAGTACTTC.

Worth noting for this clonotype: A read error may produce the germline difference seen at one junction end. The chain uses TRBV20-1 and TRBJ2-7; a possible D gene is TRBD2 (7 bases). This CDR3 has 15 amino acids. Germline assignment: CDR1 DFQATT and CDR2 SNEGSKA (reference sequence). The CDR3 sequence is CSARKGGGTAYGQYF. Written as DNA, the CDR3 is TGCAGTGCTAGGAAGGGAGGGGGAACGGCCTACGGGCAGTACTTC.